This note documents a single T cell receptor (beta chain) sequence. This clonotype was detected only a few times. Its antigen remains unidentified. No base qualities exist here, and no much larger clone lies one base off it. A case-control design nested within a healthcare worker cohort in London, UK, was used, with weekly nasopharyngeal swab PCR tests and blood sampling performed. Between 23 and 31 March 2020, the week of the UK lockdown, healthcare workers were enrolled and then followed up weekly for as long as 16 weeks. The method was 5' RACE. TCRdb lists the instrument as NextSeq 500. The TCR library protocol attached unique molecular identifiers to individual cDNA molecules to correct for sequencing error and PCR bias. TCR alpha and beta chains were both sequenced, and the abundances of alpha and beta sequences in each sample were closely correlated with each other. As for the authors' bioinformatics: Decombinator V4 was used to perform V gene, J gene and CDR3 annotation of TCR sequences. Expanded TCRs were defined as changing significantly between any two time points under a Poisson model with p below 0.0001. TCR abundances were normalised to the total number of TCRs sequenced per sample and were expressed as counts per million. TRAV1-2 paired with TRAJ12, TRAJ20 or TRAJ33 defined MAIT TCRs, while TRAV10 paired with TRAJ18 defined iNKT TCRs. VDJdb, accessed on 1 November 2021, was searched for TCRs annotated for CMV, EBV and SARS-CoV-2, and TCRs annotated for more than one antigen were excluded. The public reads were run again by TCRdb, first through fastp at Q25 and then through MiXCR, and only productive beta chains were kept. Each record represents a unique CDR3 protein, reported with the most common genes and DNA among its rows. TCRdb assigned the V and J calls; the authors' analysis was not used. The sample data list about 100,000 distinct CDR3 sequences, and 13% of these were observed just once. The top ten clones comprise over 2% of the sample.

The data belong to a study of early T cells in non-severe SARS-CoV-2 infection (dated by TCRdb to about 2021). Regarding the complete study: Bulk RNA from unsorted whole blood was used for TCR sequencing, so alpha and beta chains could not be paired. General conclusions and limits of the study: VDJdb matching was skewed toward anti-spike CD8 responses and likely underestimated virus-specific expansions by missing private and CD4 specificities.

Relative to germline, V is 4 bases shorter and J is 0 bases shorter, with 10 bases between their ends. Reading the germline V gene gives CDR1 SGHAT and CDR2 FQNNGV. Its CDR3 holds 16 amino acids, cysteine through phenylalanine. The kept DNA is CDR3 alone, 48 bases in frame from the first base. The chain joins TRBV11-2 to TRBJ1-6; D gene: possibly TRBD1, on 5 matching bases. Sample: whole blood. The TCR originated in an adult who was a healthcare worker with PCR-confirmed SARS-CoV-2 infection or an uninfected control (not recorded which). The CDR3 is CASSSGQSSYNSPLHF. The DNA sequence is TGTGCCAGCAGCTCGGGGCAGAGCTCCTATAATTCACCCCTCCACTTT.